Shown below are 20 T cell receptor beta chains from a single sample sequenced in a study of Graves' ophthalmopathy and Graves' hyperthyroidism (dated by TCRdb to the late 2010s). TCRdb names Illumina HiSeq 2000 as the instrument used. For repertoire sequencing, the TCR beta CDR3 regions were amplified from RNA transcripts. A first-round RT-PCR used HTBI primers with the Qiagen OneStep RT-PCR kit, followed by a second-round multiplex PCR, size selection and purification. Through fastp at Q25 and MiXCR, TCRdb rebuilt clones from the public reads, retaining in-frame beta chains. Rows merge per CDR3 protein into single entries with the most common DNA and genes. The sample profile shows around 1,000,000 distinct CDR3 sequences; roughly two fifths of them were found once. The ten largest clones capture roughly 10% of the sample. Sequencing was performed on peripheral blood or thyroid tissue (not recorded which). These receptors originate from an adult man with Graves' hyperthyroidism.

This clonotype was detected many times. Here the CDR3 DNA reads TGCAGCGTTGTGGGACAGGGAGGTCCCGGGGTTAATGAAAAACTGTTTTTT. Its translation is CSVVGQGGPGVNEKLFF. The gene calls are TRBV29-1 and TRBJ1-4, with 9 bases lining up with TRBD1. CDR3 size: 17 residues. V dropped 4 bases and J dropped 4; count of bases not matched to a gene: 13. CDR1 is SQVTM and CDR2 is ANQGSEA in the germline V gene.

This chain joins TRBV9 and TRBJ2-5; weak D call: TRBD2 (6 bases). V lost 4 bases to trimming and J lost 5 bases, with 21 bases between them. This CDR3 contains 16 residues. CDR1 is SGDLS and CDR2 is YYNGEE in the germline V gene. Here the CDR3 reads CASSTLSGPSGETQYF. The CDR3 nucleotides are TGTGCCAGCAGCACCCTTAGCGGCCCTTCCGGGGAGACCCAGTACTTC. Full variable domain (remainder filled in from reference TRBV9 and TRBJ2-5): DSGVTQTPKHLITATGQRVTLRCSPRSGDLSVYWYQQSLDQGLQFLIQYYNGEERAKGNILERFSAQQFPDLHSELNLSSLELGDSALYFCASSTLSGPSGETQYFGPGTRLLVL.

Concerning this clonotype itself: This may arise from a read error, as a much more abundant clone is one base away. The V gene is TRBV19, the J gene TRBJ1-5; D remains unclear. V lost 3 bases, J lost 4 bases, and 16 bases lay in between. In germline, CDR1 is LNHDA, CDR2 SQIVND (reference sequence). The CDR3 spans 16 residues. CDR3 amino acids: CASSIGSGKGNQPQHF. CDR3 DNA sequence: TGTGCCAGTAGTATCGGTTCGGGGAAAGGGAATCAGCCCCAGCATTTT. Together with reference TRBV19 and TRBJ1-5, the CDR3 gives the full variable domain: DGGITQSPKYLFRKEGQNVTLSCEQNLNHDAMYWYRQDPGQGLRLIYYSQIVNDFQKGDIAEGYSVSREKKESFPLTVTSAQKNPTAFYLCASSIGSGKGNQPQHFGDGTRLSIL.

The chain uses TRBV5-1 and TRBJ1-6; D remains ambiguous. V was shortened by 1 base and J by 18 bases, with 14 bases between the two germline ends. In germline, CDR1 is SGHRS, CDR2 YFSETQ. The CDR3 has 12 amino acids. The CDR3 nucleotides read TGCGCCAGCAGCTTGTGGTGGTTCCCTCGCCACTTT. Its translation: CASSLWWFPRHF.

This chain links TRBV11-2 with TRBJ1-1, with TRBD1 identical over 7 bases. From germline, CDR1 is SGHAT and CDR2 FQNNGV. The CDR3 loop spans 13 amino acids. Trimming removed 6 bases from V and 6 bases from J; junction bases left unmatched: 7. CDR3 DNA: TGTGCCAGCAGAGCCGGACAGGAGTCTGAAGCTTTCTTT. Its translation is CASRAGQESEAFF.

The chain uses TRBV27 and TRBJ1-6; no reliable D call. Deletions cut 3 bases from V and 0 bases from J, with 9 bases between. Germline V gene sequence: CDR1 MNHEY, CDR2 SMNVEV (reference sequence). This CDR3 spans 16 amino acids. The CDR3 reads CASSFRRDSYNSPLHF. In DNA form, the CDR3 reads TGTGCCAGCAGTTTTCGGCGGGACTCCTATAATTCACCCCTCCACTTT.

This chain links TRBV6-5 with TRBJ1-1; no firm D call. Trimming took off 8 bases at V and 1 base at J, with 8 bases between the two ends. In germline, CDR1 is MNHEY, CDR2 SVGAGI. This CDR3 has 12 residues. The CDR3: CASHRPNTEAFF. In DNA form, the CDR3 reads TGTGCCAGCCATAGACCGAACACTGAAGCTTTCTTT.

The chain is built from TRBV7-6 and TRBJ2-2, with TRBD1 matching 8 bases. The CDR3 has 15 residues. Germline V CDR1 and CDR2: SGHVS, FNYEAQ. The trim removed 5 bases at V and 3 bases at J, leaving 5 bases unmatched. The DNA of the CDR3 is TGTGCCAGCAGCCCTTGGACAGGGTACACCGGGGAGCTGTTTTTT. The encoded protein is CASSPWTGYTGELFF.

This chain links TRBV7-9 with TRBJ1-3; D uncertain. There are 15 residues in the CDR3. Germline V gene sequence: CDR1 SEHNR, CDR2 FQNEAQ (reference sequence). Trimming removed 2 bases from V and 2 bases from J, with 10 bases in between. CDR3 protein: CASSLNAVTGNTIYF. The CDR3 DNA reads TGTGCCAGCAGCTTAAACGCAGTAACTGGAAACACCATATATTTT.

This rearrangement joins TRBV7-2 to TRBJ1-2, with D maybe TRBD1 (5 bases). With 5 bases removed from V and 6 bases from J, the gap between germline ends came to 13 bases. The V gene's germline CDR1 is SGHTA and CDR2 FQGNSA. The CDR3 sequence is 13 residues long. CDR3 sequence (DNA): TGTGCCAGCAGCCGGACACCTCTGAATGGCTACACCTTC. This gives the protein CASSRTPLNGYTF.

This clonotype appeared a few times. The chain employs TRBV29-1 and TRBJ1-6; 8 positions match TRBD1. The CDR3 contains 11 residues. V was pared by 4 bases and J by 11 bases, with 1 base of the junction left unmatched. From germline, CDR1 is SQVTM and CDR2 ANQGSEA. The CDR3 protein is CSVGQGTPLHF. The CDR3 DNA follows: TGCAGCGTTGGACAGGGGACACCCCTCCACTTT.

In the case of this clonotype: This may be a read error: a much more frequent sequence differs by one nucleotide. This chain connects TRBV20-1 to TRBJ1-2; 8 positions match TRBD1. In germline, CDR1 is DFQATT, CDR2 SNEGSKA (reference sequence). There are 16 residues in the CDR3. V was pared by 0 bases and J by 3 bases, with 9 bases of the junction left unmatched. Here the CDR3 reads CSARDTGQEGYYGYTF. DNA for the CDR3: TGCAGTGCTAGAGATACGGGACAGGAGGGTTACTATGGCTACACCTTC.

At least ten counts were recorded for this clonotype. The chain recombines TRBV10-3 with TRBJ2-7, with D perhaps TRBD1 or TRBD2 (5 bases each). CDR1 and CDR2 (germline): ENHRY, SYGVKD. The germline V and J ends were trimmed by 2 bases and 0 bases, with 8 bases remaining between them. This CDR3 is 14 amino acids long. CDR3 sequence reads: CAISEAGTSYEQYF. The CDR3 nucleotides read TGTGCCATCAGTGAGGCAGGGACCTCCTACGAGCAGTACTTC.

The CDR3 is CASSASQGIQPQHF. The CDR3 region has the DNA TGTGCCAGCAGTGCCTCACAGGGGATCCAGCCCCAGCATTTT. The rearrangement joins TRBV25-1 to TRBJ1-5; 7 bases map to TRBD1. The junction had 7 bases not matched to a gene; V was cut back by 4 bases and J by 7 bases. This CDR3 has 14 amino acids. Germline-derived CDR1 and CDR2 are MGHDK and SYGVNS.

As DNA, the CDR3 is TGTGCCAGCAGACGGACTAGCGGGGGTTACACAGATACGCAGTATTTT. Amino acids: CASRRTSGGYTDTQYF. The chain joins TRBV7-9 to TRBJ2-3; TRBD2 aligns across 13 bases. J was trimmed by 2 bases and V by 6 bases; bases with no gene match: 5. In germline, CDR1 is SEHNR, CDR2 FQNEAQ (reference sequence). This CDR3 is 16 amino acids long.

This clonotype was found many times. The rearrangement links TRBV7-2 to TRBJ2-5; D remains ambiguous. This CDR3 is built from 13 residues. Germline CDR1 reads SGHTA; CDR2 reads FQGNSA. Trimming stripped 3 bases from V and 1 base from J, with 6 bases between. CDR3 sequence: CASSFDLQETQYF. In DNA, the CDR3 is TGTGCCAGCAGCTTTGATCTCCAAGAGACCCAGTACTTC.

Notes on this clonotype: The CDR3 does not end in the conserved phenylalanine or tryptophan, so this is likely a read error. The limits of the CDR3 on the DNA are not certain, so only TCRdb's listed CDR3 is given. The chain recombines TRBV7-4 with TRBJ2-2; the tabulated D call, TRBD1, remains unverified against the DNA. With termini counted, the CDR3 has 9 amino acids. Germline loops: CDR1 SGHVT, CDR2 SQSDAQ. The CDR3 region is CASSFDRTG.

The chain links TRBV15 to TRBJ2-7, with TRBD1 identical over 7 bases. CDR1 is LNHNV, CDR2 YYDKDF, per germline (reference sequence). Trimming at V came to 4 bases and at J to 2 bases, leaving 5 bases not matched to a gene. This CDR3 has 14 amino acids. CDR3 DNA sequence: TGTGCCACCAGCAAGACAGGGAATACCTACGAGCAGTACTTC. Its protein is CATSKTGNTYEQYF.

This clonotype was seen a few times. The chain joins TRBV7-8 to TRBJ2-5; weak D call: TRBD2 (5 bases). CDR3 length: 13 residues. The V gene's germline CDR1 is SGHVS and CDR2 FQNEAQ. The CDR3 here is CATKREGIETQYF. The CDR3 DNA sequence: TGTGCAACAAAACGGGAAGGGATAGAGACCCAGTACTTC.

Concerning this clonotype: No conserved phenylalanine or tryptophan ends this CDR3, so it is likely a read error. The limits of the CDR3 on the DNA are not certain, so only TCRdb's listed CDR3 is given. V gene TRBV10-3 combines with J gene TRBJ1-2; the table's D call TRBD1 went unverified against the DNA. The CDR3 is 8 residues long, ends included. CDR1 is ENHRY and CDR2 is SYGVKD in the germline V gene. The CDR3 loop is CASRQSTY.